These 27 T cell receptor beta chains were sequenced from one sample in a study of CD8+CD57+ T cells in acquired aplastic anemia. Study-level points and caveats: CD8+CD57+ cells in patients trailed total CD4+ and CD8+ pools in diversity.

The study profiled TCR beta VDJ and CDR3 using genomic DNA as template. TCRdb called the reads again in MiXCR, with one record for every CDR3 protein. The sample records about 20,000 distinct CDR3 sequences, almost 40% being singletons. Flow cytometry had shown expanded CD8+CD57+ cells in the patients chosen for sequencing. Their recognized antigens are unknown. The specimen sequenced was CD8+CD57+ T cells sorted from PBMCs. The subset: bead-enriched CD8+CD57+ effector memory T cells from SAA patients. The receptors originated from a human donor with aplastic anemia.

This clonotype was seen at least ten times. The genes are TRBV20-1 and TRBJ2-3, with D tentatively TRBD1 (5 bases). CDR1 DFQATT and CDR2 SNEGSKA come from the germline V gene (reference sequence). The CDR3 totals 12 residues. V dropped 7 bases and J dropped 1 base, with 9 bases sitting between them. The CDR3 loop reads CSELTGTDTQYF. In DNA, the CDR3 is TGCAGTGAGTTGACAGGCACAGATACGCAGTATTTT.

The chain combines TRBV10-3 with TRBJ2-1; 10 positions agree with TRBD1. Germline CDR1 reads ENHRY; CDR2 reads SYGVKD. This CDR3 has 14 amino acids. V lost 2 bases to trimming and J lost 6 bases; unmatched junction nucleotides: 1. The CDR3 protein is CAISERTGGNEQFF. As DNA, the CDR3 is TGTGCCATCAGTGAGAGGACAGGGGGCAATGAGCAGTTCTTC.

This clonotype was seen ten or more times. The rearrangement links TRBV20-1 to TRBJ1-1; D is undetermined. Germline-derived CDR1 and CDR2 are DFQATT and SNEGSKA (reference sequence). V lost 7 bases and J 1 base, leaving 7 bases between the germline ends. The CDR3 spans 11 residues. CDR3 in amino acids: CSGGTNTEAFF. CDR3 nucleotides: TGCAGTGGCGGAACGAACACTGAAGCTTTCTTT.

This clonotype was recorded many times. This chain links TRBV12-3 or TRBV12-4 with TRBJ2-3, with 9 bases fitting TRBD2. Losses at the gene ends were 3 bases for V and 4 bases for J; bases not matched to a gene: 5. The CDR3 loop spans 15 amino acids. The CDR3 DNA sequence: TGTGCCAGCAGTTTGCTAGCGGGATACTCAGATACGCAGTATTTT. Protein sequence: CASSLLAGYSDTQYF.

The chain joins TRBV4-2 to TRBJ2-2, with a possible D match to TRBD1 (6 bases). V was shortened by 0 bases and J by 0 bases, with 17 bases between the two germline ends. CDR1 is LGHNA, CDR2 YNFKEQ, per germline. This CDR3 has 19 amino acids. Here the CDR3 reads CASSQDGLVGATNTGELFF. In nucleotides, the CDR3 is TGTGCCAGCAGCCAAGACGGGCTTGTGGGGGCCACGAACACCGGGGAGCTGTTTTTT.

This clonotype came up many times. The chain carries TRBV6-4 and TRBJ2-3; D is possibly TRBD1 or TRBD2 (5 bases each). V was cut by 6 bases and J by 3 bases, with 19 bases left in between. Per germline, CDR1 MRHNA and CDR2 SNTAGT. The CDR3 totals 16 residues. The CDR3 bases are TGTGCCAGCAGCCCCACCCCGGGACCCCTAACAGATACGCAGTATTTT. Its protein product is CASSPTPGPLTDTQYF.

This clonotype has a handful of counts. The chain has TRBV9 and TRBJ2-6, with D perhaps TRBD1 (6 bases). This CDR3 region has 19 residues. The V and J ends lost 4 bases and 0 bases respectively, with 20 bases between them. The germline V gene has CDR1 SGDLS and CDR2 YYNGEE. CDR3 DNA sequence: TGTGCCAGCAGCTCAACCCCAGGGGAAGGGGTCTCTGGGGCCAACGTCCTGACTTTC. This codes for CASSSTPGEGVSGANVLTF.

The chain combines TRBV19 with TRBJ2-1; either TRBD1 or TRBD2 may supply D (5 bases each). The germline gives CDR1 LNHDA, CDR2 SQIVND (reference sequence). V lost 3 bases and J lost 6, with 9 bases in between. The CDR3 totals 13 residues. CDR3 DNA: TGTGCCAGTAGTATCTGGGGGACCAATGAGCAGTTCTTC. Protein product: CASSIWGTNEQFF.

V is TRBV7-2 and J is TRBJ1-2; D ambiguous. This CDR3 has 13 residues. Germline V gene lookup returns CDR1 SGHTA and CDR2 FQGNSA. Trimming removed 1 base from V and 2 bases from J, with 5 bases in between. CDR3 amino acids: CASSLEANYGYTF. The CDR3 bases are TGTGCCAGCAGCTTAGAGGCGAACTATGGCTACACCTTC.

This clonotype has more than one count but fewer than ten. The chain combines TRBV2 with TRBJ2-5; D unresolved. The germline V gene encodes CDR1 SNHLY and CDR2 FYNNEI. V shed 8 bases and J shed 5 bases, with 12 bases lying between them. The CDR3 totals 12 residues. The CDR3 region has the DNA TGTGCCAGCGTGAGGTTTTATGAGACCCAGTACTTC. Amino acid sequence: CASVRFYETQYF.

Regarding this clonotype: A read error may account for a junction end that differs from germline. This chain connects TRBV20-1 to TRBJ2-1; 10 bases line up with TRBD2. Germline values: CDR1 DFQATT, CDR2 SNEGSKA (reference sequence). The CDR3 is 18 residues long. CDR3 DNA: TGTAGTGCTAGAGTCAATTTAGTCCTAGCGGGGGCCCCCAATGAGCAGTTCTTC. It encodes CSARVNLVLAGAPNEQFF.

The chain links TRBV29-1 to TRBJ1-4; no clear D gene. The CDR3 is 12 residues long. V gave up 4 bases and J gave up 8 bases, with 11 bases separating them. CDR1 is SQVTM and CDR2 is ANQGSEA in the germline V gene. This CDR3 reads CSVGRVGEKLFF. CDR3 in DNA: TGCAGCGTTGGACGAGTAGGAGAAAAACTGTTTTTT. The full variable domain, with the rest looked up from reference TRBV29-1 and TRBJ1-4, is SAVISQKPSRDICQRGTSLTIQCQVDSQVTMMFWYRQQPGQSLTLIATANQGSEATYESGFVIDKFPISRPNLTFSTLTVSNMSPEDSSIYLCSVGRVGEKLFFGSGTQLSVL.

Many counts were recorded for this clonotype. The V and J genes are TRBV6-6 and TRBJ2-3, with a tentative D call TRBD1 (6 bases). The CDR3 totals 15 residues. Germline CDR1 is MNHNY and CDR2 is SVGAGI (reference sequence). Trimming took off 5 bases at V and 0 bases at J, with 12 bases between the two ends. CDR3 DNA sequence: TGTGCCAGCAGTGTCCCGGGACAAAGCACAGATACGCAGTATTTT. This gives the protein CASSVPGQSTDTQYF.

This clonotype was found a few times. The V gene is TRBV20-1, the J gene TRBJ2-5; TRBD2 matches 9 bases. This CDR3 is 14 amino acids long. Unmatched junction bases numbered 10, after V lost 6 bases and J lost 5 bases. The germline V gene encodes CDR1 DFQATT and CDR2 SNEGSKA (reference sequence). The CDR3 reads CSAWVAGDVETQYF. CDR3 nucleotides: TGCAGTGCCTGGGTAGCGGGGGATGTGGAGACCCAGTACTTC.

This clonotype was counted between two and nine times. The J gene is TRBJ1-4, the V gene TRBV2, with a weak D call TRBD1 (6 bases). From germline, CDR1 is SNHLY and CDR2 FYNNEI. The CDR3 totals 15 residues. V lost 6 bases, J lost 7 bases, and 18 bases lay in between. The CDR3 spells CASRSQGLMSEKLFF. CDR3 in DNA: TGTGCCAGCAGGAGCCAGGGGCTGATGAGTGAAAAACTGTTTTTT. Together with reference TRBV2 and TRBJ1-4, the CDR3 gives the full variable domain: EPEVTQTPSHQVTQMGQEVILRCVPISNHLYFYWYRQILGQKVEFLVSFYNNEISEKSEIFDDQFSVERPDGSNFTLKIRSTKLEDSAMYFCASRSQGLMSEKLFFGSGTQLSVL.

The chain combines TRBV6-6 with TRBJ2-1; D unclear. Germline assignment: CDR1 MNHNY and CDR2 SVGAGI (reference sequence). Trimming took 9 bases from V and 10 from J, leaving 19 bases between them. The CDR3 sequence is 13 residues long. CDR3: CASGYRETNEQFF. As DNA, the CDR3 is TGTGCCAGTGGTTACCGCGAAACTAACGAGCAGTTCTTC.

There are a few counts of this clonotype. The gene calls are TRBV11-1 and TRBJ2-7; maybe TRBD2 (5 bases). The V end was cut by 7 bases, the J end by 0 bases, with 13 bases between. The CDR3 runs to 14 residues. Germline V gives CDR1 SGHAT, CDR2 FQDESV (reference sequence). The CDR3 DNA follows: TGTGCCAGCACCTCGTCCGGGGACTCCTACGAGCAGTACTTC. This codes for CASTSSGDSYEQYF.

V usage is TRBV20-1 and J usage is TRBJ1-1; D is undetermined. Germline V gene sequence: CDR1 DFQATT, CDR2 SNEGSKA (reference sequence). This CDR3 region has 15 residues. V was shortened by 3 bases and J by 0 bases, with 14 bases between the two germline ends. CDR3 loop: CSASEGETLNTEAFF. The CDR3 DNA is TGCAGTGCTAGCGAGGGCGAAACCTTGAACACTGAAGCTTTCTTT.

About this clonotype itself: The junction does not match germline at one end; this may be a read error. J is TRBJ1-1 and V is TRBV7-7; 10 bases fit TRBD1. The CDR3 consists of 20 residues. Germline loops: CDR1 SSHAT, CDR2 FNYEAQ (reference sequence). Written as DNA, the CDR3 is TGTGCTAGCAGCCTAGCCCGGTGGGCGGAGGGACAGGGGATGAACACTGAAGCTTTCTTT. Translation: CASSLARWAEGQGMNTEAFF.

This clonotype has only a few counts. V gene TRBV19 combines with J gene TRBJ2-1, with TRBD2 matching over 10 bases. Germline V gives CDR1 LNHDA, CDR2 SQIVND (reference sequence). The trim removed 5 bases at V and 4 bases at J, leaving 5 bases unmatched. This CDR3 is built from 15 residues. CDR3 coding DNA: TGTGCCAGTAGTCTTGGACTAGCGGCATACAATGAGCAGTTCTTC. Residues: CASSLGLAAYNEQFF.

The gene calls are TRBV7-8 and TRBJ2-3, with a weak D call TRBD1 (6 bases). The CDR3 has 15 amino acids. Germline V gene sequence: CDR1 SGHVS, CDR2 FQNEAQ. V lost 0 bases and J 6 bases, leaving 13 bases between the germline ends. In DNA form, the CDR3 reads TGTGCCAGCAGCTTAGCGGGACACCACACGGATACGCAGTATTTT. It translates to CASSLAGHHTDTQYF.

The chain links TRBV4-1 to TRBJ2-5; 13 positions agree with TRBD2. This CDR3 spans 15 amino acids. The germline V gene encodes CDR1 MGHRA and CDR2 YSYEKL. V lost 1 base, J lost 4 bases, and 0 bases stayed unmatched. The CDR3 region is CASSQGTSGRETQYF. CDR3 in DNA: TGCGCCAGCAGCCAAGGGACTAGCGGGAGAGAGACCCAGTACTTC.

This clonotype was found once. The rearrangement links TRBV7-9 to TRBJ2-1; D tentatively fits TRBD1 or TRBD2 (5 bases each). Trimming took 2 bases from V and 12 from J, leaving 20 bases between them. In germline, CDR1 is SEHNR, CDR2 FQNEAQ (reference sequence). This CDR3 has 15 amino acids. CDR3 region: CASSLRTPSTDTQFF. CDR3 nucleotide sequence: TGTGCCAGCAGCTTACGGACACCTAGCACAGATACGCAGTTCTTC. The entire variable domain, with the rest obtained from reference TRBV7-9 and TRBJ2-1, is as follows: DTGVSQNPRHKITKRGQNVTFRCDPISEHNRLYWYRQTLGQGPEFLTYFQNEAQLEKSRLLSDRFSAERPKGSFSTLEIQRTEQGDSAMYLCASSLRTPSTDTQFFGPGTRLTVL.

This clonotype was seen a handful of times. The V and J genes are TRBV7-6 and TRBJ2-7; possibly TRBD2 for D (6 bases). Deletions cut 2 bases from V and 0 bases from J, with 11 bases between. The germline gives CDR1 SGHVS, CDR2 FNYEAQ. The CDR3 sequence is 15 residues long. The CDR3 loop is CASSLSGVVSYEQYF. CDR3 bases: TGTGCCAGCAGCTTATCGGGGGTAGTCTCCTACGAGCAGTACTTC.

The sample holds a few counts of this clonotype. The rearrangement links TRBV29-1 to TRBJ1-2; no clear D gene. The length of the CDR3 is 13 residues. The germline V gene has CDR1 SQVTM and CDR2 ANQGSEA. V was trimmed by 0 bases and J by 5 bases, leaving 10 bases between them. The CDR3 loop reads CSVEDQQKYGYTF. As DNA, the CDR3 is TGCAGCGTTGAAGACCAACAGAAATATGGCTACACCTTC.

This clonotype has only a few counts. This chain joins TRBV12-3 or TRBV12-4 and TRBJ2-7, with 12 positions matching TRBD2. Losses at the gene ends were 5 bases for V and 2 bases for J; bases not matched to a gene: 4. The CDR3 sequence is 15 residues long. In DNA, the CDR3 is TGTGCCAGCAGTGAACTAGCGGGGGGACCCTACGAGCAGTACTTC. Translation: CASSELAGGPYEQYF.

This rearrangement joins TRBV5-1 to TRBJ1-1, with 8 bases lining up with TRBD1. Germline V gene lookup returns CDR1 SGHRS and CDR2 YFSETQ. After removal of 0 bases from V and 10 bases from J, the junction contained 8 bases not matched to a gene. The CDR3 contains 14 residues. The CDR3 loop is CASSLGQGFGGAFF. The CDR3 DNA sequence: TGCGCCAGCAGCTTGGGACAGGGGTTTGGAGGAGCTTTCTTT.